The 8 T cell receptor beta chains presented below share a single source sample, sequenced in a study of T cell responses to AZD1222 COVID-19 vaccine (dated by TCRdb to 2020 to 2022). Library preparation employed the immunoSEQ multiplex PCR assay. In TCRdb, the immuneACCESS table is reduced to in-frame sequences with V and J assigned. These tables do not hold every clone; where another copy was compared, an unresolved V gene accounts for under half, and the others remain unexplained. Present in this sample are about 120,000 clones, roughly 92% of which were seen just once. About 2.6% of the sample comes from the top ten. This specimen's time point label, interpreted: about 28 days (+/-7) after the second vaccine dose. The sample was peripheral blood, taken 28 days after the second AZD1222 dose. All receptors derive from an adult who received the AZD1222 COVID-19 vaccine.

This chain links TRBV6-2 or TRBV6-3 with TRBJ1-1, with TRBD1 matching 8 bases. Per germline, CDR1 MNHEY and CDR2 SVGEGT. The J segment lost 5 bases and the V segment lost 2 bases, leaving 16 bases of the junction unmatched. The CDR3 length is 18 residues. CDR3 sequence reads: CASSYPRQGATSRTEAFF. CDR3 coding DNA: TGTGCCAGCAGTTACCCCCGGCAGGGGGCTACTTCCCGTACTGAAGCTTTCTTT.

This chain links TRBV11-3 with TRBJ1-6; D gene ambiguous. CDR1 and CDR2 from the germline V gene are SGHNT and YENEEA. V was cut by 1 base and J by 6 bases, with 10 bases left in between. The CDR3 consists of 15 residues. CDR3 DNA: TGTGCCAGCAGCTTAGGCGGAATGTCTAATTCACCCCTCCACTTT. Protein: CASSLGGMSNSPLHF.

V gene TRBV3-1 (or the pseudogene TRBV3-2) combines with J gene TRBJ2-1; 15 bases are a match to TRBD2. The germline V gene encodes CDR1 LGHDT and CDR2 YNNKEL (reference sequence). V lost 3 bases and J lost 7; bases outside the gene matches: 4. The CDR3 covers 16 residues. DNA of the CDR3: TGTGCCAGCAGCCACCCGGGACTAGCGGGGGGTAATGAGCAGTTCTTC. It is translated as CASSHPGLAGGNEQFF.

The gene calls are TRBV10-3 and TRBJ1-2, with TRBD1 matching over 8 bases. This CDR3 has 12 residues. V was clipped by 7 bases and J by 8 bases; unmatched bases: 6. CDR1 ENHRY and CDR2 SYGVKD come from the germline V gene. The CDR3 nucleotides read TGTGCCATCAACGGACAGGGTCAAGGCTACACCTTC. Protein sequence: CAINGQGQGYTF.

The gene calls are TRBV6-6 and TRBJ1-6; D remains unclear. Trimming removed 2 bases at V and 9 bases at J, with 11 bases between. Germline lookup yields CDR1 MNHNY and CDR2 SVGAGI (reference sequence). The CDR3 totals 14 residues. The CDR3 coding sequence is TGTGCCAGCAGTTACGAACCGAGGGTTTCACCCCTCCACTTT. Protein product: CASSYEPRVSPLHF.

The chain has TRBV14 and TRBJ1-3, with a possible D match to TRBD1 (6 bases). This CDR3 has 15 residues. Germline V gives CDR1 SGHDN, CDR2 FVKESK. Trimming stripped 2 bases from V and 4 bases from J, with 12 bases between. CDR3: CASSQYRVFGNTIYF. CDR3 coding DNA: TGTGCCAGCAGCCAATACAGGGTTTTCGGAAACACCATATATTTT.

This chain uses TRBV11-2 with TRBJ1-1; D unclear. The CDR3 runs to 14 residues. In germline, CDR1 is SGHAT, CDR2 FQNNGV. Trimming took off 1 base at V and 5 bases at J, with 11 bases between the two ends. CDR3 in DNA: TGTGCCAGCAGCTTAGGCGTTTTCGGAACTGAAGCTTTCTTT. This codes for CASSLGVFGTEAFF.

The V and J genes are TRBV4-1 and TRBJ2-7; TRBD2 aligns across 7 bases. This CDR3 is built from 17 residues. V lost 4 bases to trimming and J lost 4 bases; unmatched junction nucleotides: 16. Germline loops: CDR1 MGHRA, CDR2 YSYEKL. The CDR3 sequence: CASSPPPRTSDPYEQYF. CDR3 DNA sequence: TGCGCCAGCAGCCCGCCCCCTCGGACTAGTGACCCTTACGAGCAGTACTTC.